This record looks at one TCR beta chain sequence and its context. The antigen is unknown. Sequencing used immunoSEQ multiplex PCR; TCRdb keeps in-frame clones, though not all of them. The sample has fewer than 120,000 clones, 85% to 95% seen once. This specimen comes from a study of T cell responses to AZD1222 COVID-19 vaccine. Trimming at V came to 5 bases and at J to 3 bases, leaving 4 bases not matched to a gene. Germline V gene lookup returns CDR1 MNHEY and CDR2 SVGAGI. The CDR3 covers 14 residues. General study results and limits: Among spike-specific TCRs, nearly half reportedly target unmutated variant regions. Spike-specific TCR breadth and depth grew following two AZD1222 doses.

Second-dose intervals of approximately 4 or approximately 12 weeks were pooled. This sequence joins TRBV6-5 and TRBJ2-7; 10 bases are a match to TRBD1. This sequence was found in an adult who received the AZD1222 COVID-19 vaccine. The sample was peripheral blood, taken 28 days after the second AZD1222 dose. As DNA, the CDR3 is TGTGCCAGCAGTCCACGGACAGGGGGCTACGAGCAGTACTTC. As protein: CASSPRTGGYEQYF.